The rows below give T cell receptor beta chains drawn from one sample of a study of cytomegalovirus exposure and HLA in healthy donors. Repertoires were generated with immunoSEQ multiplex PCR, while TCRdb's copy carries only in-frame clones and drops some. The sample holds 50,000 to 65,000 clones, roughly nine tenths seen once. Material: PBMCs. All receptors come from a woman aged 18-29 years in good health and CMV-seropositive. CDR3s include the opening cysteine and the closing phenylalanine or tryptophan. Fields, in order: J gene, clone size, V gene, D gene, CDR3 protein, CDR3 DNA. D genes are given only for firm matches. Clone size is given for some rows only: seen once, a few or many times, or a class if the clone is expanded.

J: TRBJ2-7
size: -
V: TRBV4-1
D: -
CDR3: CASSQDTGEQYF
DNA: TGCGCCAGCAGCCAAGATACGGGCGAGCAGTACTTC

J: TRBJ1-4
size: -
V: TRBV5-5
D: -
CDR3: CASSLADRTQVQLFF
DNA: TGTGCCAGCAGCTTGGCCGACAGAACCCAAGTCCAACTGTTTTTT

J: TRBJ2-1
size: -
V: TRBV4-3
D: TRBD2
CDR3: CASSQASGAYNEQFF
DNA: TGCGCCAGCAGCCAAGCTAGCGGGGCCTACAATGAGCAGTTCTTC

J: TRBJ2-2
size: once
V: TRBV15
D: -
CDR3: CATSRETGSNTGELFF
DNA: TGTGCCACCAGCAGAGAGACAGGATCGAACACCGGGGAGCTGTTTTTT

J: TRBJ2-3
size: -
V: TRBV19
D: -
CDR3: CASRGGGGLTDTQYF
DNA: TGTGCCAGTAGGGGAGGAGGGGGCTTGACAGATACGCAGTATTTT

J: TRBJ2-7
size: -
V: TRBV11-2
D: -
CDR3: CASSLVTYSSYEQYF
DNA: TGTGCCAGCAGCTTAGTCACTTACAGCTCCTACGAGCAGTACTTC

J: TRBJ2-5
size: -
V: TRBV29-1
D: -
CDR3: CSAKRHTALAQETQYF
DNA: TGCAGCGCTAAAAGACACACCGCTCTCGCCCAAGAGACCCAGTACTTC

J: TRBJ2-2
size: -
V: TRBV10-1
D: -
CDR3: CASSDNRVGTGELFF
DNA: TGCGCCAGCAGTGACAACAGGGTTGGCACCGGGGAGCTGTTTTTT

J: TRBJ2-1
size: -
V: TRBV5-4
D: -
CDR3: CASSLAAGNNEQFF
DNA: TGTGCCAGCAGCTTGGCCGCAGGGAACAATGAGCAGTTCTTC

J: TRBJ1-2
size: -
V: TRBV10-3
D: -
CDR3: CAISESADRSRTGGYTF
DNA: TGTGCCATCAGTGAGTCGGCGGATAGATCCAGAACCGGGGGCTACACCTTC

J: TRBJ2-3
size: few
V: TRBV6-4
D: TRBD1
CDR3: CASSEGTGETDTQYF
DNA: TGTGCCAGCAGTGAAGGGACAGGGGAGACAGATACGCAGTATTTT

J: TRBJ2-7
size: -
V: TRBV30
D: -
CDR3: CAWSGGQRPYEQYF
DNA: TGTGCCTGGAGTGGTGGACAGCGACCCTACGAGCAGTACTTC

J: TRBJ2-1
size: -
V: TRBV29-1
D: TRBD2
CDR3: CSVSGTSGRSSYNEQFF
DNA: TGCAGCGTATCCGGGACTAGCGGGCGGAGCTCCTACAATGAGCAGTTCTTC

J: TRBJ2-7
size: -
V: TRBV2
D: TRBD1
CDR3: CASLDRQGASYEQYF
DNA: TGTGCCAGTCTTGATCGACAGGGCGCCTCCTACGAGCAGTACTTC

J: TRBJ2-1
size: -
V: TRBV11-2
D: -
CDR3: CASRFGSEQFF
DNA: TGTGCCAGCAGGTTTGGGAGTGAGCAGTTCTTC

J: TRBJ1-2
size: -
V: TRBV18
D: TRBD1
CDR3: CASSPNSLTGDYGYTF
DNA: TGTGCCAGCTCACCCAACTCTCTGACAGGGGACTATGGCTACACCTTC

J: TRBJ1-5
size: -
V: TRBV15
D: TRBD1
CDR3: CATSRGALGGVGGLQHF
DNA: TGTGCCACCAGCAGAGGGGCCCTCGGGGGTGTAGGGGGCCTCCAGCATTTT

J: TRBJ1-1
size: -
V: TRBV19
D: -
CDR3: CASSPGAGTEAFF
DNA: TGTGCCAGTAGTCCAGGGGCAGGTACTGAAGCTTTCTTT

J: TRBJ2-3
size: -
V: TRBV5-1
D: -
CDR3: CASSLWAGSTDTQYF
DNA: TGCGCCAGCAGCTTGTGGGCAGGGAGCACAGATACGCAGTATTTT